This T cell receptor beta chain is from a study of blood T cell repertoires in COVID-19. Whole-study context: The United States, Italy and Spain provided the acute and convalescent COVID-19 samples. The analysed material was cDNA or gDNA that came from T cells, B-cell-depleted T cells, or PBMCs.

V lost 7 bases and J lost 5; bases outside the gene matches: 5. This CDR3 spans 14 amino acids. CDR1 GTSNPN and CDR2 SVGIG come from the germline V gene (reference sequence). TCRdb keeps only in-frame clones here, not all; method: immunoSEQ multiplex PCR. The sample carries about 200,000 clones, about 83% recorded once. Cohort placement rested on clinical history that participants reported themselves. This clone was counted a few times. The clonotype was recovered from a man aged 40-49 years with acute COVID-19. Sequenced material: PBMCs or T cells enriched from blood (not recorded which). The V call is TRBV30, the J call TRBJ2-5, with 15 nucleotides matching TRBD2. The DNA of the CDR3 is TGTGCCTCCGGGACTAGCGGGAGGCGGGAGACCCAGTACTTC. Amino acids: CASGTSGRRETQYF.